These 23 T cell receptor beta chains came from one sample sequenced in a study of blood T cell repertoires in COVID-19. Sequencing used immunoSEQ multiplex PCR; TCRdb keeps in-frame clones, though not all of them. The sample has 83,000 or so clones; roughly 86% are singletons. Sequencing was done on a sample of peripheral blood. The receptors were sampled from a man older than 75 with active or convalescent COVID-19.

This clone appeared once. The rearrangement uses TRBV7-6 and TRBJ2-1, with TRBD2 matching over 11 bases. V was pared by 3 bases and J by 6 bases, with 4 bases of the junction left unmatched. This CDR3 has 15 residues. CDR1 is SGHVS, CDR2 FNYEAQ, per germline. The CDR3: CASSFLAGGRNEQFF. The CDR3 nucleotides are TGTGCCAGCAGCTTTCTAGCGGGGGGACGCAATGAGCAGTTCTTC.

The chain uses TRBV7-3 and TRBJ2-1; 11 bases map to TRBD2. Trimming at V came to 4 bases and at J to 3 bases, leaving 5 bases not matched to a gene. The germline gives CDR1 SGHTA, CDR2 FQGTGA. The length of the CDR3 is 16 residues. DNA for the CDR3: TGTGCCAGCAGCTCCAGACTAGCGGGGCACTACAATGAGCAGTTCTTC. Its translation: CASSSRLAGHYNEQFF.

This sequence joins TRBV2 and TRBJ1-1; D uncertain. This CDR3 comprises 13 residues. Trimming removed 7 bases from V and 4 bases from J, with 13 bases in between. Germline V CDR1 and CDR2: SNHLY, FYNNEI. In DNA, the CDR3 is TGTGCCAGCACGGATCGAGGTGGCACTGAAGCTTTCTTT. Protein product: CASTDRGGTEAFF.

This clone was detected once. The rearrangement joins TRBV28 to TRBJ2-7; the D gene is possibly TRBD1 (6 bases). This CDR3 region has 12 residues. Germline V lookup: CDR1 MDHEN, CDR2 SYDVKM. Trimming pared 5 bases from V and 5 bases from J, leaving 10 bases between. The CDR3 DNA is TGTGCCAGCAGTCTCAGGGGACACGAGCAGTACGTC. Amino acid sequence: CASSLRGHEQYV.

This clone was observed a few times. The rearrangement joins TRBV27 to TRBJ1-1; no reliable D call. This CDR3 region has 16 residues. CDR1 and CDR2 from the germline V gene are MNHEY and SMNVEV (reference sequence). The V gene lost 3 bases and the J gene lost 4 bases, with 18 bases spanning the gap. CDR3 region: CASSFRYSRGPTEAFF. CDR3 sequence (DNA): TGTGCCAGCAGTTTCCGATACTCACGGGGTCCCACTGAAGCTTTCTTT.

The CDR3 DNA reads as TGTGCCAGCAGTGATGGATGGGGCCAAACTGCAACTAATGAAAAACTGTTTTTT. Its translation: CASSDGWGQTATNEKLFF. The chain uses TRBV2 and TRBJ1-4, with a weak D call TRBD1 (5 bases). The germline V and J ends were trimmed by 3 bases and 0 bases, with 17 bases remaining between them. The CDR3 runs to 18 residues. Germline V CDR1 and CDR2: SNHLY, FYNNEI.

This clone was recorded only once. The chain recombines TRBV5-1 with TRBJ1-1; 11 nucleotides line up with TRBD1. Looked up from germline, CDR1 is SGHRS and CDR2 is YFSETQ. V was clipped by 4 bases and J by 6 bases; unmatched bases: 14. There are 17 residues in the CDR3. In DNA form, the CDR3 reads TGCGCCAGCAGCGGGGAAGGTTTGGACAGGGGGCATTCTGAAGCTTTCTTT. Protein product: CASSGEGLDRGHSEAFF.

This chain uses TRBV29-1 with TRBJ2-5; the match to TRBD1 covers 10 bases. The CDR3 has 15 residues. Germline values: CDR1 SQVTM, CDR2 ANQGSEA. With 6 bases clipped from V and 1 base from J, the junction kept 8 bases outside the gene matches. CDR3 sequence (DNA): TGCAGCGTCCGGCGGACAGGGGGGGGCCAAGAGACCCAGTACTTC. Amino acids: CSVRRTGGGQETQYF.

The chain links TRBV2 to TRBJ1-3, with D perhaps matching TRBD1 (5 bases). The V gene's germline CDR1 is SNHLY and CDR2 FYNNEI. Between the trimmed V and J ends, which lost 5 bases and 0 bases, there was a span of 11 bases. The CDR3 covers 15 residues. The CDR3 DNA sequence: TGTGCCAGCAGTCCTCGACAGATCTCTGGAAACACCATATATTTT. The encoded protein is CASSPRQISGNTIYF.

V usage is TRBV12-5 and J usage is TRBJ2-3; no clear D gene. Germline V gene data show CDR1 as LGHNT and CDR2 as FRNRAP. This CDR3 contains 18 residues. The ends were cut back, 3 bases at V and 0 bases at J, with 19 bases in the middle. The CDR3 region is CASGFTLETSTSTDTQYF. In DNA, the CDR3 is TGTGCTAGTGGTTTTACCCTAGAGACCTCAACTAGCACAGATACGCAGTATTTT.

This clone has only one observation. CDR3 coding DNA: TGTGCCAGCAGCCCACTAGCGATTGGGACCCAGTACTTC. Its protein product is CASSPLAIGTQYF. The chain joins TRBV11-2 to TRBJ2-5; 7 nucleotides agree with TRBD2. The CDR3 length is 13 residues. Looked up from germline, CDR1 is SGHAT and CDR2 is FQNNGV. The V and J ends lost 5 bases and 7 bases, in that order; junction bases with no gene match: 7.

The genes are TRBV7-9 and TRBJ1-5; tentatively, D is TRBD1 (5 bases). The CDR3 length is 19 residues. The V end lost 0 bases, the J end lost 1 base, and 19 bases lay between the germline ends. Per germline, CDR1 SEHNR and CDR2 FQNEAQ (reference sequence). In DNA form, the CDR3 reads TGTGCCAGCAGCTTAGCATCCCGGCAGGGAAAGTTAAGCAATCAGCCCCAGCATTTT. It is translated as CASSLASRQGKLSNQPQHF.

The chain uses TRBV4-2 and TRBJ2-1; 13 nucleotides agree with TRBD2. The CDR3 runs 16 residues. Germline V gene data show CDR1 as LGHNA and CDR2 as YNFKEQ. The V gene end was trimmed by 2 bases and the J gene end by 4 bases; junction bases not matched to a gene: 2. CDR3 in amino acids: CASSQRTSGSYNEQFF. Written as DNA, the CDR3 is TGTGCCAGCAGCCAACGGACTAGCGGGAGTTACAATGAGCAGTTCTTC.

The chain recombines TRBV25-1 with TRBJ1-2; no definite D call. The CDR3 runs 14 residues. Between the trimmed V and J ends, which lost 2 bases and 0 bases, there was a span of 7 bases. Per germline, CDR1 MGHDK and CDR2 SYGVNS. The CDR3 loop reads CASSEPGTNYGYTF. CDR3 DNA: TGTGCCAGCAGTGAACCAGGAACTAACTATGGCTACACCTTC.

V gene TRBV19 combines with J gene TRBJ2-3; TRBD1 is a possible D gene (5 bases). Germline assignment: CDR1 LNHDA and CDR2 SQIVND (reference sequence). The CDR3 has 14 amino acids. V gave up 7 bases and J gave up 5 bases, with 16 bases separating them. In nucleotides, the CDR3 is TGTGCCAGTACCCCCCTGCAGGGTGGAGATACGCAGTATTTT. Amino acids: CASTPLQGGDTQYF.

The chain carries TRBV19 and TRBJ2-1; D may be TRBD1 (5 bases). The CDR3 has 16 amino acids. The ends were cut back, 0 bases at V and 5 bases at J, with 14 bases in the middle. In germline, CDR1 is LNHDA, CDR2 SQIVND (reference sequence). In DNA, the CDR3 is TGTGCCAGTAGTATAGATTCCAGGGCCACCCACAATGAGCAGTTCTTC. Protein: CASSIDSRATHNEQFF.

The V call is TRBV11-1, the J call TRBJ2-5; 10 bases match TRBD2. The J segment lost 5 bases and the V segment lost 3 bases, leaving 9 bases of the junction unmatched. This CDR3 has 16 amino acids. Germline V gene data show CDR1 as SGHAT and CDR2 as FQDESV (reference sequence). As DNA, the CDR3 is TGTGCCAGCAGCTTCCGGGCAGCGGGAGGGTTGGAGACCCAGTACTTC. It encodes CASSFRAAGGLETQYF.

This clone came up once. This chain links TRBV24-1 with TRBJ2-1; 7 bases align to TRBD2. CDR3 length: 13 amino acids. Germline V lookup: CDR1 KGHDR, CDR2 SFDVKD. The V gene end was trimmed by 9 bases and the J gene end by 2 bases; junction bases not matched to a gene: 3. CDR3 DNA sequence: TGTGCCACCCCACTAGCGCCCTACAATGAGCAGTTCTTC. It is translated as CATPLAPYNEQFF.

The chain carries TRBV5-4 and TRBJ1-2; D is uncertain. CDR1 and CDR2 from the germline V gene are SGHNT and YYREEE (reference sequence). The CDR3 covers 13 residues. V shed 4 bases and J shed 4 bases, with 11 bases lying between them. The CDR3 nucleotides are TGTGCCAGCAGCGCAAACACCCTCTATGGCTACACCTTC. The encoded protein is CASSANTLYGYTF. Together with reference TRBV5-4 and TRBJ1-2, the CDR3 gives the full variable domain: ETGVTQSPTHLIKTRGQQVTLRCSSQSGHNTVSWYQQALGQGPQFIFQYYREEENGRGNFPPRFSGLQFPNYSSELNVNALELDDSALYLCASSANTLYGYTFGSGTRLTVV.

The genes are TRBV5-1 and TRBJ2-7; 9 bases are shared with TRBD2. Germline loops: CDR1 SGHRS, CDR2 YFSETQ. The junction had 3 bases not matched to a gene; V was cut back by 1 base and J by 1 base. The CDR3 spans 15 residues. The CDR3 DNA reads TGCGCCAGCAGCTTGTTTGCGGGGGGGTCCTACGAGCAGTACGTC. Translated, it gives CASSLFAGGSYEQYV.

The count of this clone is one. The chain employs TRBV18 and TRBJ2-3; D perhaps matches TRBD1 (6 bases). Germline CDR1 reads KGHSH; CDR2 reads LQKENI. The CDR3 length is 13 residues. Trimming cost V 0 bases and J 5 bases, with 6 bases left between them. The CDR3 loop reads CASSPPGGDTQYF. The CDR3 DNA reads as TGTGCCAGCTCACCACCAGGGGGAGATACGCAGTATTTT.

The chain recombines TRBV13 with TRBJ1-4; D unresolved. Looked up from germline, CDR1 is PRHDT and CDR2 is FYEKMQ (reference sequence). CDR3 length: 15 residues. Trimming pared 1 base from V and 5 bases from J, leaving 11 bases between. The CDR3 sequence: CASSLAAETNEKLFF. In DNA form, the CDR3 reads TGTGCCAGCAGCTTAGCAGCAGAGACAAATGAAAAACTGTTTTTT.

The genes are TRBV11-3 and TRBJ2-3; 9 nucleotides match TRBD2. The CDR3 loop spans 17 amino acids. Per germline, CDR1 SGHNT and CDR2 YENEEA. Germline trimming cut 5 bases from V and 4 bases from J; bases unmatched to any gene: 13. This CDR3 reads CASSPSTSGAKPDTQYF. CDR3 nucleotides: TGTGCCAGCAGCCCTTCGACTAGCGGAGCAAAACCAGATACGCAGTATTTT.